This T cell receptor beta chain is drawn from a study of Tregs in tolerant kidney transplant recipients. The study, taken as a whole, reports: Activated donor B cell expansion appeared to reveal the most relevant donor-specific TCRbeta repertoire. Nucleotide sequences could not be compared across some patients' samples due to primer changes.

Germline V lookup: CDR1 MNHEY, CDR2 SVGEGT. V was cut by 5 bases and J by 7 bases, with 14 bases left in between. The CDR3 is 13 residues long. With regard to this clone: Its antigen is still unknown. Sequencing ends 3 residues short of the CDR3 end; the germline J gene provides the rest.

Here immunoSEQ multiplex PCR was the method, and the copy in TCRdb shows in-frame clones only, minus some. The specimen's table records nearly 15,000 clones. The nonmyeloablative bone marrow transplants came from related graft donors, with transient mixed chimerism. CD4+CD25+CD127- Tregs, CD4+CD25- non-Tregs, CD4 and CD8 cells were sorted. This receptor was obtained from a human patient who received a combined kidney and bone marrow transplant. Some T cells may arise from the graft donor. Source: CD4+ T cells from blood (PBMCs), taken 12 months after the transplant. The chain joins TRBV6-2 or TRBV6-3 to TRBJ1-1, with D perhaps matching TRBD1 (5 bases). CDR3 loop: CASSRDYRSEAFF. The sequenced part of the CDR3 DNA is TGTGCCAGCAGTAGAGATTACAGGAGTGAA.